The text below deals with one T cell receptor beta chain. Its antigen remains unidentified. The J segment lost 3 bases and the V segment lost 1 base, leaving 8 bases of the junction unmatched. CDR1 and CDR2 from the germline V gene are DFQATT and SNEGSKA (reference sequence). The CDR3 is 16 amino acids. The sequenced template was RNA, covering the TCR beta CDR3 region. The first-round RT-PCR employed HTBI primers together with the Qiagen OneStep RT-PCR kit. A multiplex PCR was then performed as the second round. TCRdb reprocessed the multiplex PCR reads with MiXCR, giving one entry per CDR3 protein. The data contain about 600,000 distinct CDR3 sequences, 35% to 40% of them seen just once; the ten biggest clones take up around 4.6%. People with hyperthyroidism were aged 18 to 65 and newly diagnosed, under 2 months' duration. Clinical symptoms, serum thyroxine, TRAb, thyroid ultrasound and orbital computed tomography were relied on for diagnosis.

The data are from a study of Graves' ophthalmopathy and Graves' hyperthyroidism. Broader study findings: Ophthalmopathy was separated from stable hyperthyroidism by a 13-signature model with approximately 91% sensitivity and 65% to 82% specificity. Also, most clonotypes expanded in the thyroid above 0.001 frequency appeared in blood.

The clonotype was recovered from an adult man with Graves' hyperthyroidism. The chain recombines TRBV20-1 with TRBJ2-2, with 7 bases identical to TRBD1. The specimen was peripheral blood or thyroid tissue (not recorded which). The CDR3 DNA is TGCAGTGCTAGAGGCGATACAGGGGCGGACACCGGGGAGCTGTTTTTT. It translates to CSARGDTGADTGELFF.